The clone carrying this T cell receptor beta chain was picked up a small number of times. What it binds is not known. This sample stems from a study of cytomegalovirus exposure and HLA in healthy donors. Across the study: An early data release held around 80 million unique TCRs from HLA-typed donors. The study, taken as a whole, reports: Later analysis demonstrated an association between a missense DCLRE1C variant and TCR beta V- and J-gene trimming. Generally TCR sequences proved uncommon, though certain public TCRs appeared in numerous donors.

Germline CDR1 is MNHNS and CDR2 is SASEGT. Unmatched junction bases numbered 10, after V lost 6 bases and J lost 5 bases. CDR3 length: 15 amino acids. The PCR ran on 60 Vbeta and 13 Jbeta primers. Original analysis: In a later analysis, of some 80 million unique beta chains, roughly 10 million appeared in at least two donors. Generated by immunoSEQ multiplex PCR, the TCRdb table keeps only in-frame clones and is missing some. V, J and clone size were drawn from that table, and D and trimming were deduced from the DNA. The sample consists of some 130,000 clones, around 80% of them appearing once. The sequence derives from a boy aged 2 to 10 in good health and CMV-seronegative. Sample: PBMCs. The chain carries TRBV6-1 and TRBJ1-2; 9 bases fit TRBD1. The CDR3 bases are TGTGCCAGCAGCCCCGGACAGGGGCGGAATTATGGCTACACCTTC. Protein product: CASSPGQGRNYGYTF.